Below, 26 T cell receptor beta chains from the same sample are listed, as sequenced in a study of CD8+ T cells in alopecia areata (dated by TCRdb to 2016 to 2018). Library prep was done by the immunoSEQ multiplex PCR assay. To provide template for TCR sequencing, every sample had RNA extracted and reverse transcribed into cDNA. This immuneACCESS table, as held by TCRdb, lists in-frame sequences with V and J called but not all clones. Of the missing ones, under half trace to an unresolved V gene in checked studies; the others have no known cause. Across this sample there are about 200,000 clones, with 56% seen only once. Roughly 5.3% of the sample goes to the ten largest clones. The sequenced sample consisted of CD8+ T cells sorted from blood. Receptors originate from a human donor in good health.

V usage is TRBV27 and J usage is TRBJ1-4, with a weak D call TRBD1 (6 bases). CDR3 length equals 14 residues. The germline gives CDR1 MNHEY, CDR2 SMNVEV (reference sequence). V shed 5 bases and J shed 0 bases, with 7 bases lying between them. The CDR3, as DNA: TGTGCCAGCAGTACAGGGTCAACTAATGAAAAACTGTTTTTT. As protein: CASSTGSTNEKLFF.

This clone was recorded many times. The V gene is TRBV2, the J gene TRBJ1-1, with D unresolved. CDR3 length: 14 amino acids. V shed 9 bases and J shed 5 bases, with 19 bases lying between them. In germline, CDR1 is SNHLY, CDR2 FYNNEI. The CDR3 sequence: CASLLTEGRTEAFF. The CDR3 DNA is TGTGCCAGTTTATTAACGGAAGGACGGACTGAAGCTTTCTTT.

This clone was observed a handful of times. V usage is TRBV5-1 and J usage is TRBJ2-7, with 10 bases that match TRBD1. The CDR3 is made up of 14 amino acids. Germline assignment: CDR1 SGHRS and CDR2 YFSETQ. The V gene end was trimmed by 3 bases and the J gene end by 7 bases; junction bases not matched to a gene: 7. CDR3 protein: CASSWGTGDREQYF. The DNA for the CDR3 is TGCGCCAGCAGCTGGGGGACAGGGGATCGGGAGCAGTACTTC.

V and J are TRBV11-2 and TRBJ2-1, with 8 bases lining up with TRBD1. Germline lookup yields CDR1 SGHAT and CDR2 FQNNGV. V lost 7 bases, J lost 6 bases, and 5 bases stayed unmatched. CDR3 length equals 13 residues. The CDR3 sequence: CASNGQGPNEQFF. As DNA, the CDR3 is TGTGCCAGCAATGGACAGGGACCCAATGAGCAGTTCTTC.

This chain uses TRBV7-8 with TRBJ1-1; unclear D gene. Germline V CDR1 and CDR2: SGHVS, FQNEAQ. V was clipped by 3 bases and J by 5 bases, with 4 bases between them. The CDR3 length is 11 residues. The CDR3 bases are TGTGCCAGCAGCTTCGAGACTGAAGCTTTCTTT. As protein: CASSFETEAFF.

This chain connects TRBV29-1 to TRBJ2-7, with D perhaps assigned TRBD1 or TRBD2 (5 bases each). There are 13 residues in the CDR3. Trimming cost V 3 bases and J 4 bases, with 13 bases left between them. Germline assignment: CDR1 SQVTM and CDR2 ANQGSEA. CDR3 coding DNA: TGCAGCGTTGAGTTGGGGGAGAGGTACGAGCAGTACTTC. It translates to CSVELGERYEQYF.

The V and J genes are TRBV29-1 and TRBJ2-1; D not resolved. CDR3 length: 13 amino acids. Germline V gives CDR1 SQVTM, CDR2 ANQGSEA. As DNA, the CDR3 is TGCAGTGCTGAGGTCAACTCCTACAATGAGCAGTTCTTC. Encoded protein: CSAEVNSYNEQFF.

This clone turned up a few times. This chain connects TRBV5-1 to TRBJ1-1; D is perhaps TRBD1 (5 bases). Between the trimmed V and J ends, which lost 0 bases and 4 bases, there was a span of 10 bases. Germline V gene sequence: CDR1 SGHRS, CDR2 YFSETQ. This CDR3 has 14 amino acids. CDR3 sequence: CASSLEGKGTEAFF. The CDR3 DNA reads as TGCGCCAGCAGCTTGGAGGGGAAAGGCACTGAAGCTTTCTTT.

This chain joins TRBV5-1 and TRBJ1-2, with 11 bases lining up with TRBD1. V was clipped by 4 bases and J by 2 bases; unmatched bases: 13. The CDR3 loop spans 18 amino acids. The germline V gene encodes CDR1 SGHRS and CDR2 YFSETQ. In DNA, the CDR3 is TGCGCCAGCAGCCCACGGACAGGGGGCCTCTCGGGAAACTATGGCTACACCTTC. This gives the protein CASSPRTGGLSGNYGYTF. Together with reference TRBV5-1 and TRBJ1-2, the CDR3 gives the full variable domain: KAGVTQTPRYLIKTRGQQVTLSCSPISGHRSVSWYQQTPGQGLQFLFEYFSETQRNKGNFPGRFSGRQFSNSRSEMNVSTLELGDSALYLCASSPRTGGLSGNYGYTFGSGTRLTVV.

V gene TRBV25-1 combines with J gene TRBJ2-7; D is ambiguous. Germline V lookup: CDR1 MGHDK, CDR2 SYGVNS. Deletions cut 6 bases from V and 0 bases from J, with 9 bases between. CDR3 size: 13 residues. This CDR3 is CASSLWGSYEQYF. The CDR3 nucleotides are TGTGCCAGCAGCCTCTGGGGCTCCTACGAGCAGTACTTC.

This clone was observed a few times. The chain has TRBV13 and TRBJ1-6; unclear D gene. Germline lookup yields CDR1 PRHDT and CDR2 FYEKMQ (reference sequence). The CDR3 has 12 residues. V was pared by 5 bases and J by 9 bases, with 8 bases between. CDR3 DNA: TGTGCCAGCAGCGATGGTGGTTCACCCCTCCACTTT. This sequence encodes CASSDGGSPLHF.

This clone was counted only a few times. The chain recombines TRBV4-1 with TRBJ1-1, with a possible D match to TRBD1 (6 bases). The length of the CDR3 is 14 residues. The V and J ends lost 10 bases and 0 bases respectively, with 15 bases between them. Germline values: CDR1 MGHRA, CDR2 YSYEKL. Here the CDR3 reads CATGEGIMNTEAFF. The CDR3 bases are TGCGCCACAGGGGAGGGGATTATGAACACTGAAGCTTTCTTT.

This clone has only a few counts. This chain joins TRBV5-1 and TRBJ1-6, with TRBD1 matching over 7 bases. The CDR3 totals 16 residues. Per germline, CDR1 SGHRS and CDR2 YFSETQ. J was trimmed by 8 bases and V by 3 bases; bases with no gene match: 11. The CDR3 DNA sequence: TGCGCCAGCAGCTCTCAACCACAGGGGTCGGATTCACCCCTCCACTTT. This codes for CASSSQPQGSDSPLHF.

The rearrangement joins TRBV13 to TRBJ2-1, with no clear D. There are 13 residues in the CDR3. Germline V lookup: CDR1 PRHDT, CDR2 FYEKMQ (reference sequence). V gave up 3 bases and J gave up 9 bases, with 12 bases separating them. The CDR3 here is CASSFAGVGEQFF. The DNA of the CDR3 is TGTGCCAGCAGCTTTGCAGGAGTGGGTGAGCAGTTCTTC.

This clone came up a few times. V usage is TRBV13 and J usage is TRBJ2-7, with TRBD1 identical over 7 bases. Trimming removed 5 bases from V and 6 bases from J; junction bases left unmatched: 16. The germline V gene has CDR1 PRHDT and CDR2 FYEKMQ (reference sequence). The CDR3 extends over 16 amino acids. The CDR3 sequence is CASSALQGTGAGEQYF. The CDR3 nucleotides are TGTGCCAGCAGCGCCTTACAGGGGACCGGAGCCGGCGAGCAGTACTTC. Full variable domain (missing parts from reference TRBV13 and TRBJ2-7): AAGVIQSPRHLIKEKRETATLKCYPIPRHDTVYWYQQGPGQDPQFLISFYEKMQSDKGSIPDRFSAQQFSDYHSELNMSSLELGDSALYFCASSALQGTGAGEQYFGPGTRLTVT.

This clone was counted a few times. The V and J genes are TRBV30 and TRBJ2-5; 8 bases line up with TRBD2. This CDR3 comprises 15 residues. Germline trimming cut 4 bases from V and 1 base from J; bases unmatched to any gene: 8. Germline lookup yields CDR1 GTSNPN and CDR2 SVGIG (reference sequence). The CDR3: CAWITAGGIQETQYF. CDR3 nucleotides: TGTGCCTGGATCACGGCGGGGGGCATCCAAGAGACCCAGTACTTC.

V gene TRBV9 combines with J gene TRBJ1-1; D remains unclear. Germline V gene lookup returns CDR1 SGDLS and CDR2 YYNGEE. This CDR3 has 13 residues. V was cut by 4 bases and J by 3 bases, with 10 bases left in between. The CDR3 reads CASSPPLDTEAFF. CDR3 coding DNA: TGTGCCAGCAGCCCCCCCTTAGACACTGAAGCTTTCTTT. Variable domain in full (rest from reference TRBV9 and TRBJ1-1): DSGVTQTPKHLITATGQRVTLRCSPRSGDLSVYWYQQSLDQGLQFLIQYYNGEERAKGNILERFSAQQFPDLHSELNLSSLELGDSALYFCASSPPLDTEAFFGQGTRLTVV.

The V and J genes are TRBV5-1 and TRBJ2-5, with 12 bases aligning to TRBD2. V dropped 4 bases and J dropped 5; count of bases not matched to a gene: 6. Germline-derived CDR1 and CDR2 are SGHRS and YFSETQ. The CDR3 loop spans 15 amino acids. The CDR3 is CASSHSGTSGETQYF. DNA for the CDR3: TGCGCCAGCAGCCACTCCGGGACTAGCGGGGAGACCCAGTACTTC.

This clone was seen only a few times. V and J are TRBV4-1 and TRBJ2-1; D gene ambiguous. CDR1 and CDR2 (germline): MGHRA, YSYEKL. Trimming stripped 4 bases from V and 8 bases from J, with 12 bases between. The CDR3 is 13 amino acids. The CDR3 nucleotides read TGCGCCAGCAGCCCTCGGGTAGCAGATGAGCAGTTCTTC. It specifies CASSPRVADEQFF.

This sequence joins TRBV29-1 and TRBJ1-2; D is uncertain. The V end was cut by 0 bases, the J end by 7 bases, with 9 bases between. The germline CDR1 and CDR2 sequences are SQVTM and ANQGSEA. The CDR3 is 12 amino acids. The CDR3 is CSVEDLGSGYTF. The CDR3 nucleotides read TGCAGCGTTGAAGATTTGGGCTCTGGCTACACCTTC.

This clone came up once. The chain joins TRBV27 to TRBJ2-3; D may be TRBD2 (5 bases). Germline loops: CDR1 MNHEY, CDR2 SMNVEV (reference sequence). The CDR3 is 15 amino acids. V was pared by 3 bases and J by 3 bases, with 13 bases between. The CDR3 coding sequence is TGTGCCAGCAGTTTCCTCACCGGGGAAACAGATACGCAGTATTTT. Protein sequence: CASSFLTGETDTQYF.

The CDR3: CATQGGGGYTF. For the CDR3, the DNA is TGCGCCACCCAGGGAGGGGGAGGCTACACCTTC. This chain joins TRBV4-1 and TRBJ1-2; D is perhaps TRBD1 (6 bases). Trimming cost V 10 bases and J 8 bases, with 14 bases left between them. The CDR3 spans 11 residues. Germline CDR1 is MGHRA and CDR2 is YSYEKL.

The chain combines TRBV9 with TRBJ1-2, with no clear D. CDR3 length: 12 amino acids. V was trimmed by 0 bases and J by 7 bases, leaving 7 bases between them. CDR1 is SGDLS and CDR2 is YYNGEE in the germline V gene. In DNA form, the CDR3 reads TGTGCCAGCAGCGTAGTGCAAGCTGGCTACACCTTC. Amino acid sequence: CASSVVQAGYTF.

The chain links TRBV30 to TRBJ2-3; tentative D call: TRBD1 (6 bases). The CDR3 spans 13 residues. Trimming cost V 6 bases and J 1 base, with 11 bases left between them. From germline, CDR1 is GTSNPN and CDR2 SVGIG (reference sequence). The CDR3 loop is CACSGAGTDTQYF. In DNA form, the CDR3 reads TGTGCCTGTTCAGGGGCCGGCACAGATACGCAGTATTTT.

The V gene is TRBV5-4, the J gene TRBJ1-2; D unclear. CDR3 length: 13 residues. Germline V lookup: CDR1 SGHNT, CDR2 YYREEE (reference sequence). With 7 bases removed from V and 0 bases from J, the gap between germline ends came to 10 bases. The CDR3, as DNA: TGTGCCAGCGGATACAGATCTAACTATGGCTACACCTTC. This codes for CASGYRSNYGYTF.

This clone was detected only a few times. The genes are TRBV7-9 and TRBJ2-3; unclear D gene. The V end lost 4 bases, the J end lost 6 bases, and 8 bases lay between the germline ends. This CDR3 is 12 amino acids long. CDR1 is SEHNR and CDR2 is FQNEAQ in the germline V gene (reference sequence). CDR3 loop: CASSSYWDTQYF. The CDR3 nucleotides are TGTGCCAGCAGCTCGTATTGGGATACGCAGTATTTT.